The 17 T cell receptor beta chains presented below share a single source sample, sequenced in a study of blood T cell repertoires in COVID-19 (dated by TCRdb to the early 2020s). To prepare the library, the immunoSEQ multiplex PCR assay was applied. In its TCRdb copy, this immuneACCESS table keeps in-frame sequences only and misses some clones. Where compared with another copy, unresolved V genes explain less than half of these, and the others have no known cause. Counted in this sample were about 210,000 clones; about 83% of them appeared once. Of the sample, approximately 8% is held by the ten largest clones. Source material: peripheral blood. The origin of the receptors is a woman aged 50 to 60 with active or convalescent COVID-19.

V and J are TRBV19 and TRBJ1-5; tentatively, D is TRBD1 (6 bases). The CDR3 has 18 residues. Looked up from germline, CDR1 is LNHDA and CDR2 is SQIVND (reference sequence). V lost 1 base and J lost 5, with 21 bases in between. CDR3 nucleotides: TGTGCCAGTAGTATAGTAGGTACAGGGATTGGCGGACATCAGCCCCAGCATTTT. Amino acid sequence: CASSIVGTGIGGHQPQHF.

The rearrangement uses TRBV11-2 and TRBJ2-5; D is unclear. Deletions cut 5 bases from V and 0 bases from J, with 10 bases between. This CDR3 has 14 amino acids. Looked up from germline, CDR1 is SGHAT and CDR2 is FQNNGV. This chain's CDR3 is CASSRHQYQETQYF. CDR3 nucleotide sequence: TGTGCCAGCAGCCGTCACCAGTACCAAGAGACCCAGTACTTC.

This rearrangement joins TRBV28 to TRBJ1-6; possible D gene TRBD1, 6 bases. The V end was cut by 8 bases, the J end by 10 bases, with 15 bases between. CDR3 size: 13 residues. The germline V gene encodes CDR1 MDHEN and CDR2 SYDVKM. CDR3 sequence: CASRGGVGSPLHF. The CDR3 DNA reads TGTGCCAGCCGGGGGGGCGTGGGATCACCCCTCCACTTT.

CDR3 protein: CASMGILATYEQYF. The CDR3 coding sequence is TGTGCCAGTATGGGGATCCTAGCGACCTACGAGCAGTACTTC. The rearrangement joins TRBV19 to TRBJ2-7; D may be TRBD2 (6 bases). The CDR3 contains 14 residues. V was pared by 7 bases and J by 2 bases, with 15 bases between. CDR1 and CDR2 (germline): LNHDA, SQIVND (reference sequence).

The chain links TRBV11-3 to TRBJ2-1; no reliable D call. The CDR3 is 18 amino acids. Germline lookup yields CDR1 SGHNT and CDR2 YENEEA. V lost 4 bases to trimming and J lost 6 bases, with 25 bases between them. CDR3 loop: CASSSLFCPPTPSNEQFF. The DNA for the CDR3 is TGTGCCAGCAGCTCGTTGTTCTGCCCACCCACACCTTCCAATGAGCAGTTCTTC.

This clone was picked up a small number of times. The chain uses TRBV6-1 and TRBJ1-6; D might be TRBD1 (6 bases). Trimming pared 2 bases from V and 9 bases from J, leaving 14 bases between. Germline loops: CDR1 MNHNS, CDR2 SASEGT. This CDR3 is built from 15 residues. The CDR3: CASSESAGASSPLHF. In nucleotides, the CDR3 is TGTGCCAGCAGTGAATCTGCAGGGGCCAGTTCACCCCTCCACTTT.

There are many counts of this clone. The V and J genes are TRBV5-1 and TRBJ1-4; 7 nucleotides line up with TRBD1. This CDR3 is built from 15 residues. Per the germline V gene, CDR1 is SGHRS and CDR2 is YFSETQ. V was pared by 1 base and J by 4 bases, with 4 bases of the junction left unmatched. The CDR3 nucleotides are TGCGCCAGCAGCTTGACAGGGGTGCTTAATGAAAAACTGTTTTTT. Its translation: CASSLTGVLNEKLFF.

This clone was counted only a few times. The chain joins TRBV24-1 to TRBJ2-5, with 7 positions matching TRBD1. This CDR3 comprises 14 residues. J was trimmed by 0 bases and V by 10 bases; bases with no gene match: 7. Germline V lookup: CDR1 KGHDR, CDR2 SFDVKD. CDR3 nucleotides: TGTGCCACTTCCCGGGACAGAGACCAAGAGACCCAGTACTTC. This codes for CATSRDRDQETQYF.

This clone was recorded only once. The chain combines TRBV19 with TRBJ2-1, with 10 nucleotides matching TRBD2. This CDR3 is built from 15 residues. Per germline, CDR1 LNHDA and CDR2 SQIVND (reference sequence). J gave up 10 bases and V 3 bases, and 9 bases lay outside the gene matches. CDR3 in amino acids: CASSMGHGSGREQFF. CDR3 DNA: TGTGCCAGTAGTATGGGGCATGGTAGCGGGAGGGAGCAGTTCTTC.

The chain couples TRBV4-1 to TRBJ2-1; 10 bases align to TRBD2. Germline V gives CDR1 MGHRA, CDR2 YSYEKL. The CDR3 sequence is 15 residues long. V lost 7 bases and J lost 6; bases outside the gene matches: 9. CDR3 residues: CASTPRAGGFNEQFF. The CDR3 nucleotides are TGCGCCAGCACCCCGAGAGCGGGAGGGTTCAATGAGCAGTTCTTC.

This clone was seen more than once but under ten times. The chain carries TRBV3-1 (or the pseudogene TRBV3-2) and TRBJ1-3; D might be TRBD1 (6 bases). V shed 4 bases and J shed 6 bases, with 16 bases lying between them. CDR1 is LGHDT, CDR2 YNNKEL, per germline (reference sequence). This CDR3 is built from 15 residues. CDR3 sequence: CASSPRGGRENTIYF. DNA for the CDR3: TGTGCCAGCAGCCCCAGGGGCGGTCGAGAAAACACCATATATTTT.

This clone was seen a single time. This chain links TRBV9 with TRBJ2-3; 10 bases agree with TRBD2. Looked up from germline, CDR1 is SGDLS and CDR2 is YYNGEE. The CDR3 is made up of 16 amino acids. With 0 bases clipped from V and 5 bases from J, the junction kept 6 bases outside the gene matches. The DNA for the CDR3 is TGTGCCAGCAGCGTAGGGCTAGCGGGAGCAGGAGATACGCAGTATTTT. Translated, it gives CASSVGLAGAGDTQYF.

The chain employs TRBV28 and TRBJ1-2; D call uncertain. The CDR3 runs to 12 residues. Trimming shortened V by 1 base and J by 7 bases, and 7 bases separated the two germline ends. Germline V CDR1 and CDR2: MDHEN, SYDVKM. The CDR3 nucleotides are TGTGCCAGCAGTTTATCCATCGGTGGCTACACCTTC. This encodes CASSLSIGGYTF.

The chain is built from TRBV28 and TRBJ1-4, with D possibly matching TRBD1 (6 bases). With 3 bases removed from V and 7 bases from J, the gap between germline ends came to 12 bases. The germline V gene has CDR1 MDHEN and CDR2 SYDVKM. This CDR3 has 14 residues. CDR3 coding DNA: TGTGCCAGCAGTTTTTCCAGGGGTAGTGAAAAACTGTTTTTT. This translates into CASSFSRGSEKLFF.

This clone was picked up a small number of times. This chain connects TRBV5-1 to TRBJ1-6, with D possibly TRBD1 on 6 matching bases. The germline V gene encodes CDR1 SGHRS and CDR2 YFSETQ. Trimming took 7 bases from V and 10 from J, leaving 24 bases between them. This CDR3 contains 16 residues. CDR3 region: CASSRTADSLVSPLHF. The CDR3 nucleotides read TGCGCCAGCTCCCGTACGGCGGACAGTTTGGTGTCACCCCTCCACTTT.

The V call is TRBV6-5, the J call TRBJ2-3, with TRBD1 as a possible D gene (5 bases). The CDR3 consists of 14 residues. The germline V gene has CDR1 MNHEY and CDR2 SVGAGI. Trimming took 5 bases from V and 0 from J, leaving 9 bases between them. For the CDR3, the DNA is TGTGCCAGCAGTAAACAGGACAGCACAGATACGCAGTATTTT. Its translation is CASSKQDSTDTQYF.

The J gene is TRBJ1-1, the V gene TRBV6-4, with 9 bases matching TRBD1. CDR3 length: 18 residues. CDR1 and CDR2 from the germline V gene are MRHNA and SNTAGT. V was clipped by 0 bases and J by 1 base; unmatched bases: 9. CDR3 in amino acids: CASSDSRTGECQNTEAFF. CDR3 nucleotide sequence: TGTGCCAGCAGTGACTCAAGGACAGGGGAGTGCCAGAACACTGAAGCTTTCTTT.